A single sample is the source of the 25 T cell receptor beta chains below, sequenced in a study of T cells in women clearing cervical HPV infection. Clones were read by immunoSEQ multiplex PCR, and TCRdb kept only the in-frame ones, dropping some. The data show roughly 29,000 clones, and the top ten clones hold 2.5% to 3%. The material sequenced was blood buffy coat. The receptors shown here come from a woman between 18 and 70 years old with a cervical HPV16 infection that either progressed to CIN3+ or cleared (not recorded which).

Notes on this clone: The CDR3 end lies 3 residues beyond the end of the read and is filled in from the germline J gene. V is TRBV20-1 and J is TRBJ2-3, with a tentative D call TRBD2 (6 bases). The CDR3 runs 14 residues. Trimming left V 6 bases short and J 0 bases short, with 13 bases between. The germline V gene has CDR1 DFQATT and CDR2 SNEGSKA (reference sequence). The CDR3 bases that were read are TGCAGTGCCGCCCGGGACTCTAGCACAGATACG. This codes for CSAARDSSTDT. The whole CDR3 is CSAARDSSTDTQYF.

A note on this clone: The CDR3 extends 3 residues past the end of the read, so its final part is completed from the germline J gene. The V call is TRBV20-1, the J call TRBJ2-7; D gene unclear. V was shortened by 0 bases and J by 3 bases, with 12 bases between the two germline ends. The CDR3 is 14 amino acids. The germline gives CDR1 DFQATT, CDR2 SNEGSKA (reference sequence). The CDR3 here is CSARDHRSYYEQYF. The sequenced part of the CDR3 DNA is TGCAGTGCTAGAGATCATCGGTCTTACTACGAG.

Comments on this clone: Coverage ceases 3 residues before the CDR3 finishes, and the germline J gene fills in the end. The rearrangement links TRBV5-5 to TRBJ1-1; the match to TRBD1 covers 7 bases. The CDR3 runs to 14 residues. J was trimmed by 5 bases and V by 0 bases; bases with no gene match: 4. Germline CDR1 and CDR2: SGHKS and YYEKEE (reference sequence). CDR3 DNA (partial): TGTGCCAGCAGCTTGGCCCAGGGGGTGACTGAA. Its protein is CASSLAQGVTE. The entire CDR3 protein reads CASSLAQGVTEAFF.

Details on this clone: The sequenced fragment ends 3 residues before the CDR3 boundary, so the rest is inferred from the germline J gene. The chain recombines TRBV4-1 with TRBJ1-1, with D hard to call. Germline V gene data show CDR1 as MGHRA and CDR2 as YSYEKL. The ends were cut back, 2 bases at V and 5 bases at J, with 9 bases in the middle. The length of the CDR3 is 13 residues. The CDR3 spells CASSQIRRTEAFF. The CDR3 DNA, read in part, is TGCGCCAGCAGCCAAATCAGAAGGACTGAA.

Notes on this clone: The read falls 3 residues short of the CDR3 end, and the missing part is taken from the germline J gene. The rearrangement uses TRBV6-2 or TRBV6-3 and TRBJ1-1; 7 nucleotides align to TRBD1. Trimming cost V 4 bases and J 4 bases; bases outside gene matches: 12. The CDR3 has 16 amino acids. Germline assignment: CDR1 MNHEY and CDR2 SVGEGT. The CDR3: CASSFRGGGSSTEAFF. The CDR3 bases that were read are TGTGCCAGCAGTTTTCGAGGGGGCGGTTCGAGCACTGAA.

About this clone itself: The CDR3 extends 3 residues past the end of the read, so its final part is completed from the germline J gene. The chain recombines TRBV11-3 with TRBJ2-2, with 7 bases identical to TRBD1. The CDR3 is made up of 15 amino acids. The germline gives CDR1 SGHNT, CDR2 YENEEA. Losses at the gene ends were 5 bases for V and 0 bases for J; bases not matched to a gene: 3. CDR3 bases read: TGTGCCAGCAGCCCGGGGACAGCGAACACCGGGGAG. Amino acid sequence: CASSPGTANTGE. Given in full, the CDR3 is CASSPGTANTGELFF.

To note about this clone: The sequenced fragment ends 3 residues before the CDR3 boundary, so the rest is inferred from the germline J gene. The chain uses TRBV7-9 and TRBJ1-4, with D possibly matching TRBD1 (6 bases). The length of the CDR3 is 14 residues. Trimming shortened V by 7 bases and J by 4 bases, and 13 bases separated the two germline ends. Per the germline V gene, CDR1 is SEHNR and CDR2 is FQNEAQ (reference sequence). The CDR3 protein is CASNSGTHNEKLFF. CDR3 DNA, as far as it was read: TGTGCCAGCAATTCCGGGACACATAATGAAAAA.

With respect to this clone: Read sequence stops 3 residues before the CDR3 end, and the germline J gene provides the missing end. The chain recombines TRBV5-1 with TRBJ1-2; TRBD1 aligns across 9 bases. With V trimmed by 7 bases and J by 3 bases, 10 bases remained unmatched. CDR1 is SGHRS, CDR2 YFSETQ, per germline. This CDR3 comprises 15 residues. The chain's CDR3 is CASGTTGGADYGYTF. The DNA read from the CDR3 is TGCGCCAGCGGCACCACAGGGGGCGCTGACTATGGC.

The CDR3 DNA, read in part, is TGCAGCGTTGAAGAGGCCCTCTCTGGAAACACC. Translated, it gives CSVEEALSGNT. The entire CDR3 reads CSVEEALSGNTIYF. This rearrangement joins TRBV29-1 to TRBJ1-3, with D unclear. The DNA ends 3 residues before the CDR3 does, and the rest of the CDR3 is filled in from the germline J gene. The CDR3 runs to 14 residues. Deletions cut 0 bases from V and 0 bases from J, with 6 bases between. CDR1 is SQVTM, CDR2 ANQGSEA, per germline.

To note about this clone: The observed sequence ends 3 residues before the CDR3 terminus, with the missing tail filled in from the germline J gene. The rearrangement uses TRBV29-1 and TRBJ1-2, with 10 positions matching TRBD1. The CDR3 length is 13 residues. Germline V gene lookup returns CDR1 SQVTM and CDR2 ANQGSEA. The ends lost 7 bases at V and 4 bases at J; junction bases unmatched: 6. CDR3 DNA, as far as it was read: TGCAGCGCTAGGACAGGGGGGATCTATGGC. This translates into CSARTGGIYG. In full, the CDR3 reads CSARTGGIYGYTF. The full variable domain, in which reference TRBV29-1 and TRBJ1-2 provide the parts outside the CDR3, is SAVISQKPSRDICQRGTSLTIQCQVDSQVTMMFWYRQQPGQSLTLIATANQGSEATYESGFVIDKFPISRPNLTFSTLTVSNMSPEDSSIYLCSARTGGIYGYTFGSGTRLTVV.

In the case of this clone: Read data end 3 residues before the CDR3 end; the end is taken from the germline J gene. V gene TRBV7-9 combines with J gene TRBJ2-3, with a tentative D call TRBD2 (5 bases). Germline lookup yields CDR1 SEHNR and CDR2 FQNEAQ (reference sequence). The CDR3 consists of 15 residues. V lost 5 bases and J 8 bases, leaving 20 bases between the germline ends. CDR3 DNA (partial): TGTGCCAGCAGCCAAAGAAGTATCACAGAGGGTACG. This gives the protein CASSQRSITEGT. The full CDR3 sequence reads CASSQRSITEGTQYF.

As regards this clone: The read ends 3 residues early relative to the CDR3; the germline J gene fills the gap. The V call is TRBV7-9, the J call TRBJ2-5; 8 nucleotides agree with TRBD2. CDR1 SEHNR and CDR2 FQNEAQ come from the germline V gene (reference sequence). With V trimmed by 5 bases and J by 3 bases, 8 bases remained unmatched. This CDR3 comprises 15 residues. CDR3 DNA (partial): TGTGCCAGCAGCCTGGGACTAGTGGGGGAAGAGACC. Its translation is CASSLGLVGEET. The whole CDR3 sequence reads CASSLGLVGEETQYF.

Regarding this clone: Read sequence stops 3 residues before the CDR3 end, and the germline J gene provides the missing end. This chain links TRBV20-1 with TRBJ2-5; 8 bases align to TRBD1. J lost 7 bases, V lost 2 bases, and 9 bases had no gene match. In germline, CDR1 is DFQATT, CDR2 SNEGSKA (reference sequence). The CDR3 loop spans 14 amino acids. The CDR3 DNA, read in part, is TGCAGTGCTAGATCCGTAGGACAGGGAGGGACC. It encodes CSARSVGQGGT. The whole CDR3 protein reads CSARSVGQGGTQYF.

With respect to this clone: The read stops 3 residues short of the end of the CDR3; the missing end is completed from the germline J gene. The rearrangement links TRBV20-1 to TRBJ2-3, with 16 bases fitting TRBD2. The CDR3 contains 19 residues. The germline gives CDR1 DFQATT, CDR2 SNEGSKA (reference sequence). V shed 3 bases and J 5 bases; nucleotides not matched to a gene: 14. CDR3 in amino acids: CSARRGTSGGDAPLDTQYF. The part of the CDR3 DNA that was read is TGCAGTGCTAGGCGGGGGACTAGCGGGGGGGATGCCCCGCTAGATACG.

Details on this clone: The read terminates 3 residues before the CDR3 end, so the remaining end is supplied by the germline J gene. The chain recombines TRBV30 with TRBJ2-7; D call uncertain. Trimming took off 0 bases at V and 0 bases at J, with 6 bases between the two ends. The CDR3 loop spans 13 amino acids. The germline V gene has CDR1 GTSNPN and CDR2 SVGIG (reference sequence). The CDR3 region is CAWSVHVSYEQYF. The covered CDR3 bases are TGTGCCTGGAGTGTACACGTCTCCTACGAG.

Notes on this clone: The read falls 3 residues short of the CDR3 end, and the missing part is taken from the germline J gene. The V gene is TRBV27, the J gene TRBJ2-1; 10 bases are a match to TRBD2. Trimming at V came to 5 bases and at J to 2 bases, leaving 3 bases not matched to a gene. This CDR3 is built from 15 residues. In germline, CDR1 is MNHEY, CDR2 SMNVEV (reference sequence). The chain's CDR3 is CASSVSGGAYNEQFF. The CDR3 bases that were read are TGTGCCAGCAGTGTAAGCGGGGGGGCCTACAATGAG.

Notes on this clone: The read ends 3 residues shy of where the CDR3 ends; the end is completed using the germline J gene. The chain has TRBV5-6 and TRBJ1-2, with D unresolved. Germline CDR1 reads SGHDT; CDR2 reads YYEEEE. This CDR3 is 13 amino acids long. CDR3: CASSYEREGGYTF. CDR3 bases read: TGTGCCAGCAGCTACGAGAGAGAAGGGGGC. The whole variable domain, filled in from reference TRBV5-6 and TRBJ1-2, reads DAGVTQSPTHLIKTRGQQVTLRCSPKSGHDTVSWYQQALGQGPQFIFQYYEEEERQRGNFPDRFSGHQFPNYSSELNVNALLLGDSALYLCASSYEREGGYTFGSGTRLTVV.

The CDR3 reads CASSKGTSGSQGAEAQYF. The sequenced part of the CDR3 DNA is TGTGCCAGTAGTAAGGGGACTAGCGGGTCTCAGGGGGCAGAGGCG. This rearrangement joins TRBV19 to TRBJ2-3; 12 nucleotides line up with TRBD2. The CDR3 is cut off 3 residues early in the read; its end comes from the germline J gene. Germline V CDR1 and CDR2: LNHDA, SQIVND (reference sequence). CDR3 length: 18 amino acids.

A remark on this clone: Read sequence stops 3 residues before the CDR3 end, and the germline J gene provides the missing end. The rearrangement uses TRBV20-1 and TRBJ2-7; 11 bases line up with TRBD1. CDR3 size: 14 residues. Germline V gives CDR1 DFQATT, CDR2 SNEGSKA (reference sequence). Trimming at V came to 5 bases and at J to 3 bases, leaving 6 bases not matched to a gene. The sequenced CDR3 bases are TGCAGTGCTTACGTCGGGACAGGGGGCTACGAG. This encodes CSAYVGTGGYE. The entire CDR3 reads CSAYVGTGGYEQYF.

As for this clone: The read falls 3 residues short of the CDR3 end, and the missing part is taken from the germline J gene. The chain recombines TRBV20-1 with TRBJ2-7; 8 bases map to TRBD2. Germline V gene sequence: CDR1 DFQATT, CDR2 SNEGSKA (reference sequence). The CDR3 has 14 amino acids. V lost 3 bases to trimming and J lost 1 base; unmatched junction nucleotides: 5. The CDR3 loop reads CSASRSGASYEQYF. Incomplete CDR3 DNA: TGCAGTGCTAGCCGTAGCGGGGCGTCCTACGAG.

Of note for this clone: Read sequence stops 3 residues before the CDR3 end, and the germline J gene provides the missing end. The chain employs TRBV12-3 or TRBV12-4 and TRBJ2-5; TRBD2 agrees at 8 bases. The CDR3 has 15 residues. The J segment lost 5 bases and the V segment lost 5 bases, leaving 10 bases of the junction unmatched. The CDR3 DNA, read in part, is TGTGCCAGCAGTGCGAGGGTAGCGGGGATCGAGACC. Protein product: CASSARVAGIET. The full CDR3 reads CASSARVAGIETQYF.

A word on this clone: Coverage ceases 3 residues before the CDR3 finishes, and the germline J gene fills in the end. The V call is TRBV7-8, the J call TRBJ1-2, with 7 bases identical to TRBD1. Germline loops: CDR1 SGHVS, CDR2 FQNEAQ. The CDR3 loop spans 14 amino acids. With V trimmed by 5 bases and J by 4 bases, 7 bases remained unmatched. The sequenced part of the CDR3 DNA is TGTGCCAGCAGCCCAAGGACAGGCGCCTATGGC. Residues: CASSPRTGAYG. The entire CDR3 sequence reads CASSPRTGAYGYTF.

Note on this clone: Read sequence stops 3 residues before the CDR3 end, and the germline J gene provides the missing end. The chain combines TRBV2 with TRBJ2-3; 7 bases are shared with TRBD2. This CDR3 contains 15 residues. Trimming cost V 8 bases and J 4 bases; bases outside gene matches: 12. Per the germline V gene, CDR1 is SNHLY and CDR2 is FYNNEI. The CDR3 bases that were read are TGTGCCAGCGGCATCGCTAGCGGAGTCGCAGATACG. This encodes CASGIASGVADT. The entire CDR3 protein is CASGIASGVADTQYF.

In regard to this clone: The sequence runs out 3 residues before the end of the CDR3; the remainder is reconstructed from the germline J gene. The rearrangement uses TRBV30 and TRBJ1-6, with TRBD1 matching 8 bases. The CDR3 has 14 amino acids. Germline V lookup: CDR1 GTSNPN, CDR2 SVGIG (reference sequence). V lost 2 bases and J lost 7; bases outside the gene matches: 4. This chain's CDR3 is CAWSRQGKNSPLHF. The DNA read from the CDR3 is TGTGCCTGGAGTCGACAGGGGAAGAATTCACCC.

Regarding this clone: The CDR3 end lies 3 residues beyond the end of the read and is filled in from the germline J gene. V usage is TRBV23-1 and J usage is TRBJ1-3, with D perhaps TRBD1 (5 bases). TRBV23-1 belongs to the ORF category, with a function that is uncertain. The CDR3 covers 14 residues. Deletions cut 4 bases from V and 0 bases from J, with 7 bases between. This CDR3 reads CASSPGRSGNTIYF. The covered CDR3 bases are TGCGCCAGCAGTCCAGGGCGCTCTGGAAACACC.